This entry lists 32 T cell receptor beta chains sequenced from one sample in a study of T-cell reconstitution after alpha-beta-depleted transplantation in children. A TCRbeta library incorporating unique molecular identifiers was prepared. TCRdb ran MiXCR on the PCR reads and lists one entry per CDR3 protein. The table has hundreds of thousands of distinct CDR3 sequences, around a sixth seen once. Sequenced here: PBMCs from the stem cell graft donor, sampled from the stem cell graft. The receptors stem from a human donor who donated a stem cell graft to a child with acute myeloid leukemia.

A word on this clonotype: A much larger clone lies one base from this, so it may be a read error. The chain combines TRBV24-1 with TRBJ2-1; no definite D call. Trimming removed 4 bases at V and 3 bases at J, with 9 bases between. Germline lookup yields CDR1 KGHDR and CDR2 SFDVKD. The CDR3 consists of 14 residues. The CDR3 region has the DNA TGTGCCACCAGTGACAAAGGATGCTACAATGAGCAGTTCTTC. Its translation is CATSDKGCYNEQFF.

This clonotype was counted only a few times. The chain couples TRBV25-1 to TRBJ1-1; D may be TRBD1 (5 bases). This CDR3 has 17 amino acids. The V gene lost 0 bases and the J gene lost 1 base, with 15 bases spanning the gap. Germline V gene data show CDR1 as MGHDK and CDR2 as SYGVNS. The CDR3 here is CASSEYGWGAGNTEAFF. CDR3 sequence (DNA): TGTGCCAGCAGTGAATACGGCTGGGGCGCGGGGAACACTGAAGCTTTCTTT. The whole variable domain, remainder taken from reference TRBV25-1 and TRBJ1-1, is EADIYQTPRYLVIGTGKKITLECSQTMGHDKMYWYQQDPGMELHLIHYSYGVNSTEKGDLSSESTVSRIRTEHFPLTLESARPSHTSQYLCASSEYGWGAGNTEAFFGQGTRLTVV.

This clonotype was seen more than once but under ten times. The chain has TRBV7-2 and TRBJ2-3, with 9 bases lining up with TRBD2. CDR3 length equals 15 residues. Germline V gene data show CDR1 as SGHTA and CDR2 as FQGNSA. Unmatched junction bases numbered 9, after V lost 5 bases and J lost 6 bases. The CDR3 sequence is CASSPSLAGTDTQYF. The CDR3, as DNA: TGTGCCAGCAGCCCGTCGCTAGCGGGGACGGATACGCAGTATTTT.

This clonotype was counted ten times or more. The V and J genes are TRBV12-3 or TRBV12-4 and TRBJ2-7; 10 bases align to TRBD2. The CDR3 loop spans 14 amino acids. V lost 6 bases to trimming and J lost 2 bases; unmatched junction nucleotides: 4. CDR3 DNA sequence: TGTGCCAGCAGATTACTAGCGGGGCCCTACGAGCAGTACTTC. Translating gives CASRLLAGPYEQYF.

This clonotype was observed at least ten times. The chain combines TRBV29-1 with TRBJ2-7; a possible D gene is TRBD1 (6 bases). Trimming took off 4 bases at V and 5 bases at J, with 15 bases between the two ends. CDR3 length: 13 amino acids. CDR1 is SQVTM, CDR2 ANQGSEA, per germline. The CDR3, as DNA: TGCAGCGTTGGGCCAGGACAGCAGAACGAGCAGTACTTC. The encoded protein is CSVGPGQQNEQYF.

The sample holds many counts of this clonotype. The chain joins TRBV11-2 to TRBJ2-7; D unclear. Looked up from germline, CDR1 is SGHAT and CDR2 is FQNNGV. The CDR3 extends over 11 amino acids. Trimming removed 4 bases from V and 5 bases from J, with 6 bases in between. The CDR3 region is CASSSIDEQYV. For the CDR3, the DNA is TGTGCCAGCAGCTCCATAGACGAGCAGTACGTC.

The genes are TRBV7-6 and TRBJ2-2; 9 bases align to TRBD1. V lost 5 bases to trimming and J lost 5 bases; unmatched junction nucleotides: 6. The CDR3 covers 15 residues. The germline V gene encodes CDR1 SGHVS and CDR2 FNYEAQ. This chain's CDR3 is CASSPLQGATGELFF. CDR3 nucleotide sequence: TGTGCCAGCAGCCCTTTACAGGGGGCGACCGGGGAGCTGTTTTTT.

At least ten counts were recorded for this clonotype. The gene calls are TRBV11-2 and TRBJ2-7, with D unresolved. The CDR3 covers 15 residues. Germline lookup yields CDR1 SGHAT and CDR2 FQNNGV. V lost 8 bases to trimming and J lost 0 bases, with 17 bases between them. CDR3 bases: TGTGCCAGCGGGTACATCGACGCTTCCTCCTACGAGCAGTACGTC. It translates to CASGYIDASSYEQYV.

In its sample, this clonotype was seen once. This sequence joins TRBV4-3 and TRBJ2-1, with D possibly TRBD2 on 7 matching bases. This CDR3 has 12 amino acids. The V and J ends lost 1 base and 11 bases respectively, with 9 bases between them. Germline CDR1 LGHNA, CDR2 YSLEER. In DNA form, the CDR3 reads TGCGCCAGCAGCCAAGGGGGGGGGCAGCAGTTCTTC. It yields the protein CASSQGGGQQFF.

This clonotype was picked up many times. This chain uses TRBV5-5 with TRBJ1-1, with TRBD1 as a possible D gene (6 bases). Looked up from germline, CDR1 is SGHKS and CDR2 is YYEKEE (reference sequence). There are 14 residues in the CDR3. V was cut by 6 bases and J by 7 bases, with 19 bases left in between. The CDR3 DNA reads as TGTGCCAGCATCCCCGGACAGTACAATGATGAAGCTTTCTTT. Protein: CASIPGQYNDEAFF.

Worth noting for this clonotype: This may be a read error: a much more frequent sequence differs by one nucleotide. V is TRBV20-1 and J is TRBJ2-5; TRBD2 agrees at 14 bases. The J segment lost 4 bases and the V segment lost 3 bases, leaving 13 bases of the junction unmatched. The germline gives CDR1 DFQATT, CDR2 SNEGSKA (reference sequence). The CDR3 consists of 18 residues. The CDR3 here is CSASPRLAGGLWGETQYF. The DNA for the CDR3 is TGCAGTGCTAGTCCCCGACTAGCGGGGGGGCTATGGGGAGAGACCCAGTACTTC.

This clonotype came up many times. The CDR3 loop is CASSWGGDTEAFF. As DNA, the CDR3 is TGTGCCAGCAGTTGGGGGGGGGACACTGAAGCTTTCTTT. This chain links TRBV6-4 with TRBJ1-1; D might be TRBD1 (5 bases). The CDR3 runs 13 residues. V dropped 5 bases and J dropped 3 bases, with 10 bases sitting between them. The V gene's germline CDR1 is MRHNA and CDR2 SNTAGT.

This clonotype was seen many times. The J gene is TRBJ2-1, the V gene TRBV20-1; D is unclear. The V gene lost 2 bases and the J gene lost 4 bases, with 12 bases spanning the gap. Germline V gives CDR1 DFQATT, CDR2 SNEGSKA (reference sequence). CDR3 length: 14 residues. DNA for the CDR3: TGCAGTGCTAGAAGGCAGCACTCATACAATGAGCAGTTCTTC. Its translation: CSARRQHSYNEQFF.

The chain couples TRBV20-1 to TRBJ2-7, with 7 bases lining up with TRBD1. This CDR3 is 14 amino acids long. The germline V gene encodes CDR1 DFQATT and CDR2 SNEGSKA (reference sequence). Unmatched junction bases numbered 9, after V lost 6 bases and J lost 1 base. CDR3 nucleotide sequence: TGCAGTGCAGCCTCCCCGACAGGGTCCTACGAGCAGTACTTC. This sequence encodes CSAASPTGSYEQYF.

This clonotype occurred a few times. The gene calls are TRBV4-1 and TRBJ1-1, with D uncertain. CDR3 length equals 15 residues. Germline V gene lookup returns CDR1 MGHRA and CDR2 YSYEKL. Trimming removed 4 bases from V and 1 base from J, with 13 bases in between. The CDR3 sequence is CASSPLGYKNTEAFF. CDR3 bases: TGCGCCAGCAGCCCCCTTGGGTATAAGAACACTGAAGCTTTCTTT.

This clonotype was picked up a small number of times. The chain has TRBV15 and TRBJ2-3; TRBD2 agrees at 7 bases. Germline V gives CDR1 LNHNV, CDR2 YYDKDF (reference sequence). The CDR3 is 15 amino acids. V was pared by 5 bases and J by 3 bases, with 8 bases of the junction left unmatched. CDR3 loop: CATSLLAFNTDTQYF. Here the CDR3 DNA reads TGTGCCACCAGCCTACTAGCGTTTAATACAGATACGCAGTATTTT.

This clonotype appeared many times. The chain links TRBV5-6 to TRBJ2-1; TRBD2 matches 10 bases. The CDR3 runs 16 residues. The V gene end was trimmed by 1 base and the J gene end by 3 bases; junction bases not matched to a gene: 4. Germline assignment: CDR1 SGHDT and CDR2 YYEEEE. CDR3 sequence: CASSLLASGGYNEQFF. The CDR3 nucleotides read TGTGCCAGCAGCTTGTTGGCTAGCGGGGGCTACAATGAGCAGTTCTTC. Combining the CDR3 with reference TRBV5-6 and TRBJ2-1 gives the whole variable domain DAGVTQSPTHLIKTRGQQVTLRCSPKSGHDTVSWYQQALGQGPQFIFQYYEEEERQRGNFPDRFSGHQFPNYSSELNVNALLLGDSALYLCASSLLASGGYNEQFFGPGTRLTVL.

This clonotype has just a few counts. The chain is built from TRBV20-1 and TRBJ1-6; 8 bases line up with TRBD1. J was trimmed by 0 bases and V by 5 bases; bases with no gene match: 6. Per the germline V gene, CDR1 is DFQATT and CDR2 is SNEGSKA (reference sequence). This CDR3 contains 16 residues. The CDR3 loop reads CSARQGIGSYNSPLHF. The CDR3 bases are TGCAGTGCTCGACAGGGGATCGGCTCCTATAATTCACCCCTCCACTTT.

This clonotype was counted many times. The chain couples TRBV20-1 to TRBJ2-1, with D possibly being TRBD2 (6 bases). V was pared by 7 bases and J by 6 bases, with 22 bases between. CDR1 DFQATT and CDR2 SNEGSKA come from the germline V gene (reference sequence). This CDR3 is 15 amino acids long. The CDR3 here is CSVLARDSLPNEQFF. The DNA for the CDR3 is TGCAGTGTTCTCGCCCGGGACTCTCTCCCCAATGAGCAGTTCTTC.

The gene calls are TRBV29-1 and TRBJ2-3, with TRBD1 as a possible D gene (5 bases). V dropped 0 bases and J dropped 6 bases, with 13 bases sitting between them. This CDR3 is 14 amino acids long. CDR1 is SQVTM and CDR2 is ANQGSEA in the germline V gene. The CDR3, as DNA: TGCAGCGTTGAAGAGCCCCAGGGAATGGATACGCAGTATTTT. It specifies CSVEEPQGMDTQYF.

There are a few counts of this clonotype. The gene calls are TRBV9 and TRBJ1-6; D is possibly TRBD1 (6 bases). Germline loops: CDR1 SGDLS, CDR2 YYNGEE. The CDR3 is made up of 15 amino acids. Trimming took 2 bases from V and 5 from J, leaving 11 bases between them. The CDR3 spells CASSVRQANNSPLHF. DNA of the CDR3: TGTGCCAGCAGCGTGAGACAGGCGAATAATTCACCCCTCCACTTT. Complete variable domain (other parts from reference TRBV9 and TRBJ1-6): DSGVTQTPKHLITATGQRVTLRCSPRSGDLSVYWYQQSLDQGLQFLIQYYNGEERAKGNILERFSAQQFPDLHSELNLSSLELGDSALYFCASSVRQANNSPLHFGNGTRLTVT.

This clonotype has only a few counts. V and J are TRBV11-2 and TRBJ2-5; TRBD2 is a possible D gene (5 bases). The CDR3 is made up of 12 amino acids. V dropped 3 bases and J dropped 9 bases, with 11 bases sitting between them. CDR1 and CDR2 from the germline V gene are SGHAT and FQNNGV. This chain's CDR3 is CASSLRVEAQYF. The CDR3 bases are TGTGCCAGCAGCTTGAGGGTTGAGGCCCAGTACTTC.

This clonotype has at least ten counts. The chain carries TRBV20-1 and TRBJ1-1; tentative D call: TRBD1 (5 bases). Between the trimmed V and J ends, which lost 3 bases and 6 bases, there was a span of 20 bases. This CDR3 has 15 residues. Germline lookup yields CDR1 DFQATT and CDR2 SNEGSKA (reference sequence). The CDR3 nucleotides read TGCAGTGCTAGGGGCGGATCAGGGTTTTGGGCTGAAGCTTTCTTT. This codes for CSARGGSGFWAEAFF.

The chain has TRBV7-6 and TRBJ2-5; unclear D gene. The V gene lost 2 bases and the J gene lost 2 bases, with 9 bases spanning the gap. The CDR3 length is 14 residues. Germline assignment: CDR1 SGHVS and CDR2 FNYEAQ. The CDR3 loop reads CASSLLNLQETQYF. The CDR3 nucleotides read TGTGCCAGCAGCTTACTGAACCTTCAAGAGACCCAGTACTTC. The full variable domain, its missing parts supplied by reference TRBV7-6 and TRBJ2-5, is GAGVSQSPRYKVTKRGQDVALRCDPISGHVSLYWYRQALGQGPEFLTYFNYEAQQDKSGLPNDRFSAERPEGSISTLTIQRTEQRDSAMYRCASSLLNLQETQYFGPGTRLLVL.

CDR3 sequence: CSWKANTGELFF. The CDR3 DNA is TGCAGTTGGAAAGCTAACACCGGGGAGCTGTTTTTT. The chain carries TRBV20-1 and TRBJ2-2, with D uncertain. The CDR3 sequence is 12 residues long. V was pared by 8 bases and J by 2 bases, with 9 bases between. CDR1 is DFQATT and CDR2 is SNEGSKA in the germline V gene (reference sequence).

The CDR3 loop is CASSLAEYEQYF. The CDR3 DNA reads TGTGCCAGCAGTTTAGCCGAATACGAGCAGTACTTC. The chain carries TRBV12-3 or TRBV12-4 and TRBJ2-7; D is uncertain. Trimming stripped 0 bases from V and 4 bases from J, with 4 bases between. The CDR3 runs to 12 residues.

DNA for the CDR3: TGTGCCAGCAGTTCCGACAGGGGAGCTAATGAAAAACTGTTTTTT. Its protein product is CASSSDRGANEKLFF. The gene calls are TRBV12-3 or TRBV12-4 and TRBJ1-4; 8 bases match TRBD1. V was pared by 4 bases and J by 3 bases, with 4 bases of the junction left unmatched. This CDR3 spans 15 amino acids.

This clonotype was seen many times. The chain couples TRBV20-1 to TRBJ1-2; D possibly corresponds to TRBD1 (5 bases). Trimming stripped 0 bases from V and 4 bases from J, with 12 bases between. Looked up from germline, CDR1 is DFQATT and CDR2 is SNEGSKA (reference sequence). The CDR3 is 14 residues long. In DNA, the CDR3 is TGCAGTGCTAGAGATCGTCGACAGCTCTATGGCTACACCTTC. Translated: CSARDRRQLYGYTF.

This clonotype was found many times. This chain links TRBV29-1 with TRBJ2-1, with D perhaps matching TRBD1 (6 bases). Deletions cut 5 bases from V and 5 bases from J, with 16 bases between. The CDR3 sequence is 14 residues long. CDR1 is SQVTM, CDR2 ANQGSEA, per germline. In DNA, the CDR3 is TGCAGCGTTCTACCCGACAGGACGGACAATGAGCAGTTCTTC. It yields the protein CSVLPDRTDNEQFF.

The chain recombines TRBV7-6 with TRBJ2-7; 10 nucleotides agree with TRBD1. CDR1 and CDR2 (germline): SGHVS, FNYEAQ. CDR3 length: 15 amino acids. Trimming removed 6 bases from V and 0 bases from J; junction bases left unmatched: 5. The CDR3, as DNA: TGTGCCAGCAGTTTGGACAGGGGGATCTCCTACGAGCAGTACTTC. This codes for CASSLDRGISYEQYF.

The chain has TRBV20-1 and TRBJ2-2, with D perhaps matching TRBD1 or TRBD2 (5 bases each). The germline gives CDR1 DFQATT, CDR2 SNEGSKA (reference sequence). The CDR3 is 16 residues long. V lost 0 bases to trimming and J lost 5 bases, with 16 bases between them. The CDR3 loop reads CSARDRGEVSTGELFF. In DNA form, the CDR3 reads TGCAGTGCTAGAGATCGAGGGGAAGTCTCTACCGGGGAGCTGTTTTTT.

This chain connects TRBV18 to TRBJ1-4; D is possibly TRBD1 (6 bases). Looked up from germline, CDR1 is KGHSH and CDR2 is LQKENI. V was shortened by 2 bases and J by 8 bases, with 18 bases between the two germline ends. This CDR3 contains 16 residues. As DNA, the CDR3 is TGTGCCAGCTCACCATTGATCGCGACAGGAGGGGAAAAACTGTTTTTT. Translating it yields CASSPLIATGGEKLFF.